These 28 T cell receptor beta chains were sequenced from one sample in a study of blood T cell repertoires in COVID-19. Profiling relied on immunoSEQ multiplex PCR, and the TCRdb table lists in-frame clones only, not all of them. Among 25,000 to 35,000 clones listed, around 91% were seen once. The sample was peripheral blood. The receptors derive from an elderly man with acute or convalescent COVID-19.

This clone was recorded only once. The chain carries TRBV30 and TRBJ2-7; a possible D gene is TRBD1 (5 bases). Germline CDR1 and CDR2: GTSNPN and SVGIG (reference sequence). This CDR3 is built from 12 residues. Trimming stripped 3 bases from V and 3 bases from J, with 9 bases between. The CDR3: CAWSSGIYEQYF. The CDR3 DNA reads as TGTGCCTGGAGCTCAGGGATCTACGAGCAGTACTTC. The full variable domain, its missing parts supplied by reference TRBV30 and TRBJ2-7, is SQTIHQWPATLVQPVGSPLSLECTVEGTSNPNLYWYRQAAGRGLQLLFYSVGIGQISSEVPQNLSASRPQDRQFILSSKKLLLSDSGFYLCAWSSGIYEQYFGPGTRLTVT.

As to this clone: Because the CDR3's place on the DNA is in doubt, the DNA is left out and the CDR3 is given as listed by TCRdb. Here the CDR3 reads CASSVDAGGPLRAGELFF. This sequence joins TRBV9 and TRBJ2-2; the DNA was not compared with TRBD2, the D call given in the table. The length of the CDR3 is 18 amino acids, counting both ends. Germline CDR1 reads SGDLS; CDR2 reads YYNGEE.

This chain links TRBV6-1 with TRBJ1-5; 10 bases agree with TRBD1. This CDR3 is 15 amino acids long. The V gene end was trimmed by 2 bases and the J gene end by 6 bases; junction bases not matched to a gene: 4. Germline lookup yields CDR1 MNHNS and CDR2 SASEGT. The CDR3 loop is CASSESGTGVQPQHF. In DNA form, the CDR3 reads TGTGCCAGCAGTGAATCCGGGACAGGGGTTCAGCCCCAGCATTTT.

The chain links TRBV11-2 to TRBJ2-3; D is uncertain. Trimming left V 1 base short and J 0 bases short, with 5 bases between. This CDR3 has 14 amino acids. The germline V gene encodes CDR1 SGHAT and CDR2 FQNNGV. The CDR3 spells CASSLGLSTDTQYF. The CDR3, as DNA: TGTGCCAGCAGCTTAGGTCTCAGCACAGATACGCAGTATTTT.

This chain connects TRBV5-1 to TRBJ1-5; 10 nucleotides align to TRBD1. This CDR3 contains 16 residues. Trimming removed 0 bases from V and 0 bases from J; junction bases left unmatched: 0. Germline V gene lookup returns CDR1 SGHRS and CDR2 YFSETQ. CDR3 sequence: CASSLGTGGSNQPQHF. The CDR3 bases are TGCGCCAGCAGCTTGGGGACAGGGGGTAGCAATCAGCCCCAGCATTTT.

This chain uses TRBV29-1 with TRBJ2-7; TRBD1 is a possible D gene (6 bases). V was shortened by 3 bases and J by 3 bases, with 9 bases between the two germline ends. CDR3 length: 12 amino acids. The V gene's germline CDR1 is SQVTM and CDR2 ANQGSEA. The CDR3, as DNA: TGCAGCGTTGACGGCAGGGGCTACGAGCAGTACTTC. Encoded protein: CSVDGRGYEQYF.

The V gene is TRBV7-9, the J gene TRBJ1-2, with TRBD1 as a possible D gene (6 bases). CDR1 is SEHNR and CDR2 is FQNEAQ in the germline V gene (reference sequence). CDR3 length: 14 residues. The ends were cut back, 4 bases at V and 3 bases at J, with 12 bases in the middle. The DNA of the CDR3 is TGTGCCAGCAGCTCGCCGGGGGGCTACTATGGCTACACCTTC. Protein sequence: CASSSPGGYYGYTF.

The DNA of the CDR3 is TGTGCCAGCAGTGGCGGGACTAGCAAGCGGGGCACAGATACGCAGTATTTT. This encodes CASSGGTSKRGTDTQYF. The chain joins TRBV2 to TRBJ2-3, with 9 nucleotides matching TRBD2. The V segment lost 4 bases and the J segment 1 base; nucleotides outside the gene matches: 9. CDR1 is SNHLY and CDR2 is FYNNEI in the germline V gene. The CDR3 consists of 17 residues.

This sequence joins TRBV2 and TRBJ1-2, with TRBD1 identical over 11 bases. Germline V gene data show CDR1 as SNHLY and CDR2 as FYNNEI. V shed 7 bases and J 4 bases; nucleotides not matched to a gene: 8. CDR3 length: 15 amino acids. Here the CDR3 reads CASTPLGQGGYGYTF. CDR3 DNA: TGTGCCAGCACTCCCTTGGGACAGGGGGGCTATGGCTACACCTTC.

The chain carries TRBV12-3 or TRBV12-4 and TRBJ1-1, with TRBD1 as a possible D gene (5 bases). V was cut by 4 bases and J by 4 bases, with 10 bases left in between. The CDR3 has 13 amino acids. The CDR3 spells CASSSGSGTEAFF. DNA of the CDR3: TGTGCCAGCAGTTCAGGGTCTGGCACTGAAGCTTTCTTT.

The chain links TRBV19 to TRBJ2-3; D unclear. Trimming removed 5 bases at V and 6 bases at J, with 12 bases between. Germline V gene data show CDR1 as LNHDA and CDR2 as SQIVND (reference sequence). The CDR3 extends over 13 amino acids. Written as DNA, the CDR3 is TGTGCCAGTAGTCATAACCCCGGGGATACGCAGTATTTT. This translates into CASSHNPGDTQYF.

The chain recombines TRBV27 with TRBJ1-1; D possibly corresponds to TRBD1 (6 bases). Between the trimmed V and J ends, which lost 2 bases and 0 bases, there was a span of 7 bases. Per germline, CDR1 MNHEY and CDR2 SMNVEV (reference sequence). The CDR3 runs to 14 residues. CDR3 in amino acids: CASSLAGVNTEAFF. The CDR3 nucleotides read TGTGCCAGCAGTTTAGCAGGGGTGAACACTGAAGCTTTCTTT.

CDR3 amino acids: CASSWTGVQETQYF. Written as DNA, the CDR3 is TGTGCCAGCAGCTGGACAGGGGTTCAAGAGACCCAGTACTTC. The chain has TRBV11-2 and TRBJ2-5; TRBD1 matches at 9 bases. The V gene end was trimmed by 4 bases and the J gene end by 2 bases; junction bases not matched to a gene: 2. CDR1 is SGHAT, CDR2 FQNNGV, per germline. The CDR3 totals 14 residues.

The CDR3 region is CASSQGGGSGNTIYF. The DNA for the CDR3 is TGCGCCAGCAGCCAAGGAGGCGGTTCTGGAAACACCATATATTTT. The chain has TRBV4-1 and TRBJ1-3, with D unresolved. CDR3 length: 15 residues. CDR1 is MGHRA, CDR2 YSYEKL, per germline. V lost 1 base and J 1 base, leaving 8 bases between the germline ends.

The V call is TRBV27, the J call TRBJ1-1, with unresolved D. V was shortened by 6 bases and J by 1 base, with 21 bases between the two germline ends. Germline CDR1 reads MNHEY; CDR2 reads SMNVEV (reference sequence). This CDR3 spans 17 amino acids. The CDR3 nucleotides read TGTGCCAGCAGACGACGGGTCGGGAACACCAGGAACACTGAAGCTTTCTTT. Translating it yields CASRRRVGNTRNTEAFF.

This chain connects TRBV3-1 (or the pseudogene TRBV3-2) to TRBJ1-1; D might be TRBD1 (5 bases). Trimming shortened V by 5 bases and J by 0 bases, and 10 bases separated the two germline ends. The germline V gene encodes CDR1 LGHDT and CDR2 YNNKEL (reference sequence). The CDR3 is 14 residues long. CDR3: CASSSLTVNTEAFF. The CDR3 DNA reads as TGTGCCAGCAGCTCCCTGACAGTGAACACTGAAGCTTTCTTT.

This sequence joins TRBV29-1 and TRBJ1-1, with unresolved D. Germline V gene data show CDR1 as SQVTM and CDR2 as ANQGSEA. This CDR3 contains 14 residues. The ends were cut back, 4 bases at V and 1 base at J, with 13 bases in the middle. CDR3 DNA sequence: TGCAGCGTTGCTGACTCTTCGAGGAACACTGAAGCTTTCTTT. Translated: CSVADSSRNTEAFF.

This clone was found a few times. The V call is TRBV5-1, the J call TRBJ1-4; perhaps TRBD1 as D (5 bases). V dropped 5 bases and J dropped 8 bases, with 13 bases sitting between them. CDR1 SGHRS and CDR2 YFSETQ come from the germline V gene. The CDR3 length is 13 residues. As DNA, the CDR3 is TGCGCCAGCAGACGAGGGGAGGGGGAAAAACTGTTTTTT. Its protein product is CASRRGEGEKLFF.

The chain has TRBV5-5 and TRBJ1-6, with 7 bases matching TRBD1. The CDR3 runs 15 residues. V shed 7 bases and J 6 bases; nucleotides not matched to a gene: 10. The germline V gene has CDR1 SGHKS and CDR2 YYEKEE (reference sequence). CDR3 sequence reads: CASHVPGQPNSPLHF. The CDR3 region has the DNA TGTGCCAGCCACGTTCCGGGACAGCCTAATTCACCCCTCCACTTT.

The chain links TRBV5-6 to TRBJ2-5, with a tentative D call TRBD2 (7 bases). V lost 4 bases to trimming and J lost 4 bases, with 17 bases between them. Germline loops: CDR1 SGHDT, CDR2 YYEEEE. CDR3 size: 15 residues. DNA of the CDR3: TGTGCCAGCAGCCCAGACACGGGGGGCTTAGAGACCCAGTACTTC. Protein sequence: CASSPDTGGLETQYF.

This chain joins TRBV5-6 and TRBJ2-7; TRBD1 might be the D (6 bases). V lost 2 bases and J 2 bases, leaving 14 bases between the germline ends. Looked up from germline, CDR1 is SGHDT and CDR2 is YYEEEE. This CDR3 has 15 residues. CDR3: CASSFGQIITYEQYF. CDR3 bases: TGTGCCAGCAGCTTCGGACAGATTATTACCTACGAGCAGTACTTC.

The genes are TRBV5-1 and TRBJ2-3, with TRBD1 identical over 10 bases. The V segment lost 4 bases and the J segment 6 bases; nucleotides outside the gene matches: 14. CDR3 length: 17 amino acids. In germline, CDR1 is SGHRS, CDR2 YFSETQ. The CDR3 protein is CASSPARDRGDMDTQYF. For the CDR3, the DNA is TGCGCCAGCAGCCCAGCCCGGGACAGGGGAGACATGGATACGCAGTATTTT.

The chain links TRBV30 to TRBJ1-4; no clear D gene. V lost 2 bases and J lost 2, with 9 bases in between. The CDR3 consists of 14 residues. Germline CDR1 and CDR2: GTSNPN and SVGIG (reference sequence). CDR3 amino acids: CAWSFSPTNEKLFF. The CDR3 region has the DNA TGTGCCTGGAGTTTCTCCCCCACTAATGAAAAACTGTTTTTT.

V is TRBV5-1 and J is TRBJ1-4; TRBD1 is a possible D gene (5 bases). V lost 5 bases and J 8 bases, leaving 16 bases between the germline ends. This CDR3 is 14 amino acids long. Germline values: CDR1 SGHRS, CDR2 YFSETQ. In DNA, the CDR3 is TGCGCCAGCAGTTCAGGGTCATGGGGAGAAAAACTGTTTTTT. It specifies CASSSGSWGEKLFF. Together with reference TRBV5-1 and TRBJ1-4, the CDR3 gives the full variable domain: KAGVTQTPRYLIKTRGQQVTLSCSPISGHRSVSWYQQTPGQGLQFLFEYFSETQRNKGNFPGRFSGRQFSNSRSEMNVSTLELGDSALYLCASSSGSWGEKLFFGSGTQLSVL.

Notes on this clone: At one of its ends the junction is not consistent with the germline gene, which may arise from a read error. The chain recombines TRBV5-5 with TRBJ1-2; 8 bases are a match to TRBD1. This CDR3 is 14 amino acids long. Germline CDR1 reads SGHKS; CDR2 reads YYEKEE (reference sequence). CDR3 nucleotides: TGTGCCAGCAGCTTTCGGACAGGGAGCTATGACTACACCTTC. Translating it yields CASSFRTGSYDYTF.

The rearrangement joins TRBV29-1 to TRBJ2-3, with D possibly TRBD1 on 5 matching bases. The CDR3 loop spans 13 amino acids. CDR1 is SQVTM, CDR2 ANQGSEA, per germline. Trimming removed 4 bases from V and 4 bases from J, with 12 bases in between. The CDR3 DNA reads as TGCAGCGTTGTTCAGGGTGTCGCAGATACGCAGTATTTT. As protein: CSVVQGVADTQYF.

J is TRBJ2-6 and V is TRBV12-2; the table's TRBD2 call for D was not verified on the DNA. TRBV12-2 is a pseudogene segment. The CDR3 runs 18 residues. The CDR3 nucleotides read TGTGCAAGTCGCTTAGAGGCGACTAGCAGCTCTGGGGCCAACGTCCTGACTTTC. It is translated as CASRLEATSSSGANVLTF.

The chain couples TRBV12-3 or TRBV12-4 to TRBJ1-2; D is unclear. The V end was cut by 5 bases, the J end by 4 bases, with 8 bases between. The CDR3 totals 12 residues. CDR3 sequence reads: CASSQNTYGYTF. The CDR3 nucleotides read TGTGCCAGCAGTCAGAATACCTATGGCTACACCTTC.